The rows below give T cell receptor beta chains drawn from one sample of a study of shared T cell receptors in the human thymus. Data came from immunoSEQ multiplex PCR; TCRdb stores just in-frame clones and leaves some out. The data show roughly 660,000 clones, with roughly 88% seen just once and approximately 0.011% held by the top ten. These sequences were also reported in another study, on human thymus T cells.

The sample was thymocytes. These receptors were obtained from a boy under three years old with a congenital heart defect. The CDR3 runs from the conserved cysteine through the conserved F or W. The order of the fields is D gene, CDR3 length, clone size, V gene, J gene, CDR3 protein, CDR3 DNA. D genes are given only for firm matches. Size tells how often a clone was seen (once, few, many) or the class of an expanded clone, and some rows leave it out.

d_call: .; cdr3_length: 16; clone_size: .; v_call: TRBV6-1; j_call: TRBJ2-5; cdr3_aa: CASSEECELFQETQYF; cdr3_nt: TGTGCCAGCAGTGAAGAATGTGAACTCTTCCAAGAGACCCAGTACTTC
d_call: .; cdr3_length: 12; clone_size: once; v_call: TRBV7-9; j_call: TRBJ2-7; cdr3_aa: CASSGSSYEQYF; cdr3_nt: TGTGCCAGTAGTGGGAGCTCCTACGAGCAGTACTTC
d_call: TRBD2; cdr3_length: 16; clone_size: .; v_call: TRBV7-2; j_call: TRBJ2-3; cdr3_aa: CASSLTSGRGTDTQYF; cdr3_nt: TGTGCCAGCAGCCTAACTAGCGGGAGAGGGACAGATACGCAGTATTTT
d_call: TRBD1; cdr3_length: 17; clone_size: .; v_call: TRBV11-2; j_call: TRBJ2-1; cdr3_aa: CASSIDGDRVSVNEQFF; cdr3_nt: TGTGCCAGCAGCATCGACGGTGACAGGGTGAGCGTCAATGAGCAGTTCTTC
d_call: TRBD2; cdr3_length: 15; clone_size: .; v_call: TRBV5-1; j_call: TRBJ2-7; cdr3_aa: CASSLSFSGGPEQYF; cdr3_nt: TGCGCCAGCAGCCTATCTTTCAGCGGGGGCCCCGAGCAGTACTTC
d_call: TRBD2; cdr3_length: 16; clone_size: .; v_call: TRBV27; j_call: TRBJ2-7; cdr3_aa: CASSARGVASTYEQYF; cdr3_nt: TGTGCCAGCAGCGCCCGGGGGGTAGCCAGCACCTACGAGCAGTACTTC
d_call: TRBD1; cdr3_length: 17; clone_size: .; v_call: TRBV6-1; j_call: TRBJ1-5; cdr3_aa: CASSDMGGDRDDQPQHF; cdr3_nt: TGTGCCAGCAGTGATATGGGTGGGGACAGGGACGATCAGCCCCAGCATTTT
d_call: TRBD1; cdr3_length: 15; clone_size: .; v_call: TRBV4-1; j_call: TRBJ2-5; cdr3_aa: CASSQDTGGQETQYF; cdr3_nt: TGCGCCAGCAGCCAGGACACAGGGGGCCAAGAGACCCAGTACTTC
d_call: TRBD2; cdr3_length: 11; clone_size: .; v_call: TRBV20-1; j_call: TRBJ2-7; cdr3_aa: CSASGGREQYF; cdr3_nt: TGCAGTGCTTCGGGGGGGCGGGAGCAGTACTTC
d_call: TRBD2; cdr3_length: 16; clone_size: .; v_call: TRBV6-1; j_call: TRBJ2-7; cdr3_aa: CASSARTSGISYEQYF; cdr3_nt: TGTGCCAGCAGTGCCCGGACTAGCGGGATTTCCTACGAGCAGTACTTC
d_call: TRBD2; cdr3_length: 16; clone_size: .; v_call: TRBV6-4; j_call: TRBJ2-1; cdr3_aa: CASSEIGTSCSHEQFF; cdr3_nt: TGTGCCAGCAGTGAGATTGGGACTAGCTGTAGCCATGAGCAGTTCTTC
d_call: TRBD1; cdr3_length: 17; clone_size: .; v_call: TRBV25-1; j_call: TRBJ1-5; cdr3_aa: CASSEPFDRGAGQPQHF; cdr3_nt: TGTGCCAGCAGTGAGCCCTTCGACAGGGGCGCGGGGCAGCCCCAGCATTTT
d_call: TRBD2; cdr3_length: 17; clone_size: .; v_call: TRBV9; j_call: TRBJ2-3; cdr3_aa: CASSPTLRREGGNTQYF; cdr3_nt: TGTGCCAGCAGCCCCACCCTTAGGCGGGAGGGGGGGAATACGCAGTATTTT
d_call: .; cdr3_length: 16; clone_size: once; v_call: TRBV27; j_call: TRBJ1-1; cdr3_aa: CASSSRQEKRVTEAFF; cdr3_nt: TGTGCCAGCAGCTCAAGACAGGAGAAAAGGGTCACTGAAGCTTTCTTT
d_call: TRBD2; cdr3_length: 17; clone_size: .; v_call: TRBV7-9; j_call: TRBJ2-1; cdr3_aa: CASSRISETSGSNEQFF; cdr3_nt: TGTGCCAGCAGTCGCATCTCGGAGACTAGCGGGAGCAATGAGCAGTTCTTC
d_call: .; cdr3_length: 13; clone_size: .; v_call: TRBV2; j_call: TRBJ1-2; cdr3_aa: CASRPPRAYGYTF; cdr3_nt: TGTGCCAGCAGACCCCCCAGGGCCTATGGCTACACCTTC
d_call: .; cdr3_length: 15; clone_size: .; v_call: TRBV12-5; j_call: TRBJ2-1; cdr3_aa: CASGFGGGARNEQFF; cdr3_nt: TGTGCTAGTGGTTTTGGAGGGGGCGCCCGCAATGAGCAGTTCTTC
d_call: TRBD2; cdr3_length: 16; clone_size: .; v_call: TRBV12-5; j_call: TRBJ2-5; cdr3_aa: CASGRLVAGGLETQYF; cdr3_nt: TGTGCTAGTGGCCGGCTTGTAGCGGGAGGGTTAGAGACCCAGTACTTC
d_call: .; cdr3_length: 18; clone_size: .; v_call: TRBV11-2; j_call: TRBJ2-3; cdr3_aa: CASSLGRGQGPATDTQYF; cdr3_nt: TGTGCCAGCAGCTTAGGCCGTGGGCAGGGCCCCGCGACGGATACGCAGTATTTT
d_call: TRBD2; cdr3_length: 17; clone_size: .; v_call: TRBV7-2; j_call: TRBJ2-7; cdr3_aa: CASSLAGTSGSRNEQYF; cdr3_nt: TGTGCCAGCAGCTTAGCGGGGACTAGCGGGAGTAGAAACGAGCAGTACTTC
d_call: TRBD1; cdr3_length: 15; clone_size: .; v_call: TRBV10-3; j_call: TRBJ2-7; cdr3_aa: CAIREDRRPSYEQYF; cdr3_nt: TGTGCCATCAGAGAGGACAGGAGACCCTCCTACGAGCAGTACTTC